These 8 T cell receptor beta chains share one sample of origin, sequenced in a study of beta chain features in type 1 diabetes. The antigens of these receptors remain unknown. Since all of the isolated RNA was reverse transcribed, expressed TCRB transcripts were what got sequenced. The data were produced by immunoSEQ multiplex PCR, yet TCRdb's version contains in-frame clones alone and is incomplete. The data contain 200,000 to 300,000 clones, approximately 15% of them singletons. Study-level findings and limits: Type 1 diabetes patients had moderately but significantly shorter TCRB CDR3s in all four CD4+ subsets.

The sequenced sample was naive CD4+ T cells from blood. Receptors originate from a man aged 25 to 45 with type 1 diabetes.

This clone was seen a handful of times. This chain uses TRBV4-2 with TRBJ1-4, with a tentative D call TRBD1 (5 bases). CDR1 LGHNA and CDR2 YNFKEQ come from the germline V gene. V lost 2 bases and J 5 bases, leaving 9 bases between the germline ends. The CDR3 is 14 amino acids. The CDR3 DNA reads as TGTGCCAGCAGCCAAATTAGACAGAATGAAAAACTGTTTTTT. This gives the protein CASSQIRQNEKLFF.

In this sample, this clone turned up a few times. The chain uses TRBV18 and TRBJ2-3; 10 bases map to TRBD2. V was pared by 3 bases and J by 2 bases, with 8 bases of the junction left unmatched. CDR3 length equals 17 residues. Germline V gives CDR1 KGHSH, CDR2 LQKENI. DNA of the CDR3: TGTGCCAGCTCACCGACGGGGGGACTAGCGTCCACAGATACGCAGTATTTT. Encoded protein: CASSPTGGLASTDTQYF.

This clone was seen more than once but under ten times. V gene TRBV5-1 combines with J gene TRBJ2-5, with 8 positions matching TRBD1. J was trimmed by 5 bases and V by 4 bases; bases with no gene match: 13. CDR1 and CDR2 (germline): SGHRS, YFSETQ. There are 16 residues in the CDR3. The CDR3 sequence: CASSHGQGWSLETQYF. CDR3 DNA sequence: TGCGCCAGCAGCCATGGACAGGGATGGAGTCTGGAGACCCAGTACTTC. The full variable domain, rest sourced from reference TRBV5-1 and TRBJ2-5, is KAGVTQTPRYLIKTRGQQVTLSCSPISGHRSVSWYQQTPGQGLQFLFEYFSETQRNKGNFPGRFSGRQFSNSRSEMNVSTLELGDSALYLCASSHGQGWSLETQYFGPGTRLLVL.

The chain recombines TRBV28 with TRBJ2-5, with 9 bases that match TRBD1. CDR3 length: 14 amino acids. Germline V gene sequence: CDR1 MDHEN, CDR2 SYDVKM. V was pared by 6 bases and J by 7 bases, with 9 bases of the junction left unmatched. CDR3 nucleotide sequence: TGTGCCAGCAGGCCTACAGGGGGCGATGGGACCCAGTACTTC. Translation gives CASRPTGGDGTQYF.

The CDR3 loop reads CASSERGNEQFF. In nucleotides, the CDR3 is TGTGCCAGCAGTGAACGGGGGAATGAGCAGTTCTTC. The genes are TRBV6-1 and TRBJ2-1; the D gene is possibly TRBD2 (6 bases). The V gene's germline CDR1 is MNHNS and CDR2 SASEGT. The length of the CDR3 is 12 residues. V lost 2 bases to trimming and J lost 7 bases, with 6 bases between them.

This clone was counted a few times. This chain connects TRBV30 to TRBJ1-5, with D unresolved. The germline V and J ends were trimmed by 2 bases and 2 bases, with 10 bases remaining between them. Per germline, CDR1 GTSNPN and CDR2 SVGIG (reference sequence). The CDR3 is 14 amino acids. The CDR3 DNA is TGTGCCTGGAGTCAGCCCGGGGGCAATCAGCCCCAGCATTTT. Its protein is CAWSQPGGNQPQHF.

The rearrangement uses TRBV5-1 and TRBJ2-7; 7 positions match TRBD1. CDR3 length: 16 residues. Trimming at V came to 2 bases and at J to 1 base, leaving 9 bases not matched to a gene. Germline V lookup: CDR1 SGHRS, CDR2 YFSETQ. CDR3: CASSFTSTGLSYEQYF. The CDR3 bases are TGCGCCAGCAGCTTTACTTCGACAGGGCTTTCCTACGAGCAGTACTTC.

The chain joins TRBV7-9 to TRBJ1-1; D is possibly TRBD1 (6 bases). V was trimmed by 1 base and J by 3 bases, leaving 6 bases between them. Germline CDR1 SEHNR, CDR2 FQNEAQ (reference sequence). The CDR3 covers 13 residues. CDR3 sequence: CASSLEGDTEAFF. In nucleotides, the CDR3 is TGTGCCAGCAGCTTAGAGGGGGACACTGAAGCTTTCTTT.